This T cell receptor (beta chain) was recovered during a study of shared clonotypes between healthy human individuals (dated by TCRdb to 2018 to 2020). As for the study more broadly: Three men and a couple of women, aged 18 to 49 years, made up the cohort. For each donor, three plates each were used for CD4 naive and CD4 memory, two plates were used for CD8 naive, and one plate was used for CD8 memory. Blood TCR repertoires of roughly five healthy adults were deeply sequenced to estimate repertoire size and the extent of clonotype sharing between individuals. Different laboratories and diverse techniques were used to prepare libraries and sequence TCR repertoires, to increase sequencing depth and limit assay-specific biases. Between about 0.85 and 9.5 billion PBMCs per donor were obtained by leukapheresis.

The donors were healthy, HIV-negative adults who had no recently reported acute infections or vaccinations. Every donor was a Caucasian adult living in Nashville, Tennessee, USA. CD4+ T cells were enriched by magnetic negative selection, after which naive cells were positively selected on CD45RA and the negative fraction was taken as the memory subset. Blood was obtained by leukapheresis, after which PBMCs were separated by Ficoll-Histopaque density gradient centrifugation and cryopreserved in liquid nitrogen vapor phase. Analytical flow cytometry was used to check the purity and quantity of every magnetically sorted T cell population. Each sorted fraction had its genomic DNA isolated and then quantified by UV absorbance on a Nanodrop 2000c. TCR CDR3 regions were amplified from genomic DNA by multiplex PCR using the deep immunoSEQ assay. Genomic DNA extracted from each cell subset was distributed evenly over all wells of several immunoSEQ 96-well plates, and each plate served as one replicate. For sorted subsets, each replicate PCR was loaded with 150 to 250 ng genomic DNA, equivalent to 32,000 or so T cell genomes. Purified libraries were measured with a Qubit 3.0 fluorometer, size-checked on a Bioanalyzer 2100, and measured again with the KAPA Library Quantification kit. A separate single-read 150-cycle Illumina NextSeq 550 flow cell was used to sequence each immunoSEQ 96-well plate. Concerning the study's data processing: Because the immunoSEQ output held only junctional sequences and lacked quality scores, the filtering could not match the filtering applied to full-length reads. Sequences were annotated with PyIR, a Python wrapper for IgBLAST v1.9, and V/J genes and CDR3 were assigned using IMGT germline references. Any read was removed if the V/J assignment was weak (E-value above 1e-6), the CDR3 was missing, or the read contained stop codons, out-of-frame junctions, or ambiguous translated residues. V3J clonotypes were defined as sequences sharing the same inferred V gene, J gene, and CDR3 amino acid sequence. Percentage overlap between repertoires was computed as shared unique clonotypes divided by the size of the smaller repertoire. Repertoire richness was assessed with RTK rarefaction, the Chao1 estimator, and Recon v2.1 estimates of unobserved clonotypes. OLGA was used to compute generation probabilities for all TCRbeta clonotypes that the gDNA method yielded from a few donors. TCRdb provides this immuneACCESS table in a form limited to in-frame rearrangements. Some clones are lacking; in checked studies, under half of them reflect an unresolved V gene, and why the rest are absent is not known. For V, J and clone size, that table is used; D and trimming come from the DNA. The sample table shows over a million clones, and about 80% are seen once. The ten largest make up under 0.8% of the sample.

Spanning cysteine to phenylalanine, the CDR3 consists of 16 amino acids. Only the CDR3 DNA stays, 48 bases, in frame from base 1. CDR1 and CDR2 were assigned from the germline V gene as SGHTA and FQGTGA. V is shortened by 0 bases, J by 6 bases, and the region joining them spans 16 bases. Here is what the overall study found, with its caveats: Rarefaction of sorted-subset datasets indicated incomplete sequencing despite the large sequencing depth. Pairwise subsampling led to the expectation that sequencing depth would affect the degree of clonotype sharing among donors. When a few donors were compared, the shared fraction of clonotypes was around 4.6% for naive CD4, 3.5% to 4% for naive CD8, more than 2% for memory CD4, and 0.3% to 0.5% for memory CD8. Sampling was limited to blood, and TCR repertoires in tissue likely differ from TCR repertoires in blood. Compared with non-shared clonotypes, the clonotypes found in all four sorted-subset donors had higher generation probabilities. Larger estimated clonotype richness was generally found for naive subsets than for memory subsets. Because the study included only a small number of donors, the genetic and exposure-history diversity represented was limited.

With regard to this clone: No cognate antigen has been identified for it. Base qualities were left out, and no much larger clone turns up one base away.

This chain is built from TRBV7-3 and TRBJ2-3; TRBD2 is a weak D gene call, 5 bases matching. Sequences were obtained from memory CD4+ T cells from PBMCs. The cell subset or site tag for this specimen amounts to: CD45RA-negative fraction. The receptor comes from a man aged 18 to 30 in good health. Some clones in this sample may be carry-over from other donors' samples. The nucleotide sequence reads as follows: TGTGCCAGCAGCTTAACTCCGACTAATCGTGAGGATACGCAGTATTTT. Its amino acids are CASSLTPTNREDTQYF.